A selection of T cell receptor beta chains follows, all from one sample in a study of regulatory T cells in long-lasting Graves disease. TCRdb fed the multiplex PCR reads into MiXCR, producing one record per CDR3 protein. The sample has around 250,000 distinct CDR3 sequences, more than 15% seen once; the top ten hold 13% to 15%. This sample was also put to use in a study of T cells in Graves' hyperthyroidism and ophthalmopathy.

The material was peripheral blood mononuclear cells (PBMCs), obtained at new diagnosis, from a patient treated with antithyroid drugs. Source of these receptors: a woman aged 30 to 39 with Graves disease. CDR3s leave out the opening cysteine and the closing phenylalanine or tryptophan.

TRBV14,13,ASSHQQGRNSPLH
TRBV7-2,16,ASSFGFGVLSSYNEQF
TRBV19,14,ASSMGLGRDGTEAF
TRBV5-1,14,ASSLPSGGSYNEQF
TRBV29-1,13,SAVGQGANTGELF
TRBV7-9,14,ASSPKDGGPMYEQY
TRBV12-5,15,ASGLLTGKESNYGYT
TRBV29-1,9,SVAGNSEQY
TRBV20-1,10,SARLADYGYT
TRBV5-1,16,ASSVLPLAGGLADTQY
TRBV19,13,ASSPGEGYFYGYT
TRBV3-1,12,ASSQVVTFNEQF
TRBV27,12,ASSLSGVLSEAF
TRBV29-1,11,SGMDRTKNIQY
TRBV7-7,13,ASSLGGGRTDTQY
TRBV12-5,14,ASGGLAGATYNEQF
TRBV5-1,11,ASSLGQVDEQY
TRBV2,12,ASRPGLAGASQY
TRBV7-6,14,ASSPGGGNSYNEQF
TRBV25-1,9,ASSSPAGAF
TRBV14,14,ASSRLPGTGSYEQY
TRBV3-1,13,ASSRGGSSYNEQF
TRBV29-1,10,SVEPGGYGYT
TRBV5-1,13,ASSQNRGTYNEQF
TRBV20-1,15,SARDPGGNPLQETQY
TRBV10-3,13,AISETGQGVEKLF
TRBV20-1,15,SARPSPGRGGTDTQY
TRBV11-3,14,ASSPGMGRHTGELF
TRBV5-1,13,ASSPKGGRTETQY
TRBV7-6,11,ASSWTENTEAF
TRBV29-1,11,SGDRGGTDTQY
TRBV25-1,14,ASSFSGAANTGELF
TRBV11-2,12,ASSLERIPYEQY
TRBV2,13,ASKGGFASDTEAF
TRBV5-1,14,ASSSSPWGVGHGYT
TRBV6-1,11,ASSPGTGIGYT
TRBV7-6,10,ASSQAPGSQY
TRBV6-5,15,ASSYFRTGGMNTEAF
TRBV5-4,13,ASRPNPRTGYGYT
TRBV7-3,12,ASSPPAPSYEQY
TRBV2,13,ASKARDLDTGELF
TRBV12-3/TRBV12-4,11,ASSLEGAGELF
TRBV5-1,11,ASSLTGNTEAF
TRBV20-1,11,SAIASSSYEQY
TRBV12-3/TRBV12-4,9,ASSSLDTQY
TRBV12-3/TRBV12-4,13,ASRKTGERSGELF
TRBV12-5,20,ASGLARLTVGRGRATNEKLF
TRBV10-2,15,ASSDQGGTRKADIQY
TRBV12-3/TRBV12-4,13,ASSKNQGFLETQY
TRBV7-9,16,ASSWTGARVHSTDTQY
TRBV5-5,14,ASSQKGQGHAYGYT
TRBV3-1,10,ASEDNTGELF
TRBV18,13,ASSPGTGVVETQY
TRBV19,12,ASSIDRGDYGYT